These 14 T cell receptor beta chains came from one sample sequenced in a study of CD4 and CD8 cells across lung adenocarcinoma regions. TCRdb recomputed calls from the PCR reads with MiXCR, one row per CDR3 protein. Here the sample spans about 20,000 distinct CDR3 sequences, 51% being singletons. Sequencing was carried out using CD8+ T cells from the center of a lung tumor. The receptors stem from a female donor with lung adenocarcinoma. The CD4 and CD8 labels of this study may be unreliable.

Notes on this clonotype: Possible read error: a much larger clone is one base away. The rearrangement joins TRBV4-3 to TRBJ2-5; perhaps TRBD2 as D (5 bases). The CDR3 contains 15 residues. V lost 0 bases and J 11 bases, leaving 19 bases between the germline ends. The germline gives CDR1 LGHNA, CDR2 YSLEER. The CDR3 protein is CASSQDGNRLNEQYF. The CDR3 region has the DNA TGCGCCAGCAGCCAAGATGGGAACAGACTAAATGAGCAGTACTTC.

This clonotype appeared once. An end of the junction differs from the germline gene, which may be a read error. The CDR3 region has the DNA TGTGCCAGGGGGCTGTGTGGCACAGACATTCAGTACTTT. Its protein product is CARGLCGTDIQYF. The V call is TRBV6-1, the J call TRBJ2-3; tentatively, D is TRBD1 (5 bases). This CDR3 is 13 amino acids long. Germline loops: CDR1 MNHNS, CDR2 SASEGT.

J is TRBJ2-1 and V is TRBV14; the D gene could be TRBD1 or TRBD2 (5 bases each). The germline V and J ends were trimmed by 4 bases and 9 bases, with 13 bases remaining between them. Germline V CDR1 and CDR2: SGHDN, FVKESK. The CDR3 has 13 amino acids. The CDR3 DNA reads as TGTGCCAGCAGCCTGGGGGTGTGGAGTGAGCAGTTCTTC. Its protein product is CASSLGVWSEQFF.

Of note for this clonotype: The junction departs from germline at one end; a sequencing error may be responsible. This chain connects TRBV6-1 to TRBJ2-5; no firm D call. Germline-derived CDR1 and CDR2 are MNHNS and SASEGT. This CDR3 spans 15 amino acids. DNA of the CDR3: TGTGCCAGCAGTGACGGCAGCCTCCTCCCAGATACCCAGTACTTT. Protein product: CASSDGSLLPDTQYF.

Only a few counts were recorded for this clonotype. An end of the junction does not agree with germline; a read error may underlie this. V is TRBV12-3 or TRBV12-4 and J is TRBJ1-1; 8 positions match TRBD1. CDR3 size: 14 residues. The CDR3 sequence is CTSRNQGAGTEAFF. CDR3 in DNA: TGTACCAGCAGGAATCAGGGGGCGGGTACTGAAGCTTTCTTT.

This clonotype was detected a few times. CDR3 nucleotides: TGTGCCAGCAGTGAATCTAGCGGGGGGGCCGGGGAGCTGTTTTTT. Encoded protein: CASSESSGGAGELFF. This chain connects TRBV6-1 to TRBJ2-2, with 12 bases fitting TRBD2. V shed 2 bases and J 6 bases; nucleotides not matched to a gene: 1. Germline CDR1 and CDR2: MNHNS and SASEGT. There are 15 residues in the CDR3.

As regards this clonotype: An end of the junction differs from the germline gene, which may be a read error. The chain employs TRBV6-1 and TRBJ2-3; weak D call: TRBD1 (6 bases). The CDR3 spans 17 residues. The germline gives CDR1 MNHNS, CDR2 SASEGT. CDR3 in amino acids: CASSAAHGGQGQDTQYF. The CDR3, as DNA: TGTGCCAGCAGTGCGGCCCATGGGGGCCAGGGGCAAGATACCCAGTATTTT.

V is TRBV5-1 and J is TRBJ2-1; the D is unclear. Germline V gene data show CDR1 as SGHRS and CDR2 as YFSETQ. V was trimmed by 0 bases and J by 0 bases, leaving 7 bases between them. The CDR3 spans 15 residues. The CDR3 region has the DNA TGCGCCAGCAGCTTGGTGCCGTTCTCCTACAATGAGCAGTTCTTC. Its protein is CASSLVPFSYNEQFF.

This clonotype appeared a few times. This sequence joins TRBV6-1 and TRBJ1-2; D is possibly TRBD1 (5 bases). Germline values: CDR1 MNHNS, CDR2 SASEGT. Trimming shortened V by 9 bases and J by 2 bases, and 13 bases separated the two germline ends. The CDR3 loop spans 13 amino acids. This chain's CDR3 is CASVTQENYGYTF. Here the CDR3 DNA reads TGTGCCAGTGTGACACAGGAGAACTATGGCTACACCTTC.

In its sample, this clonotype ranks as large. This chain joins TRBV6-5 and TRBJ2-7, with D possibly TRBD1 on 5 matching bases. From germline, CDR1 is MNHEY and CDR2 SVGAGI. Trimming took 6 bases from V and 2 from J, leaving 14 bases between them. The CDR3 is 14 amino acids. As DNA, the CDR3 is TGTGCCAGCAGATCAAGGGGTCAGCCCTACGAGCAGTACTTC. Its translation: CASRSRGQPYEQYF.

This clonotype was seen just once. The chain carries TRBV20-1 and TRBJ2-7; 11 nucleotides agree with TRBD1. This CDR3 is built from 14 residues. Per the germline V gene, CDR1 is DFQATT and CDR2 is SNEGSKA (reference sequence). The V gene end was trimmed by 4 bases and the J gene end by 3 bases; junction bases not matched to a gene: 5. DNA of the CDR3: TGCAGTGCTACCCCCGGGACAGGGGGCTACGAGCAGTACTTC. It translates to CSATPGTGGYEQYF.

Points on this clonotype: An end of the junction does not agree with germline; a read error may underlie this. The genes are TRBV6-1 and TRBJ2-3, with 12 bases that match TRBD2. The CDR3 spans 18 residues. CDR1 MNHNS and CDR2 SASEGT come from the germline V gene. The CDR3 sequence: CASSRGLAGLSRTDTQYF. CDR3 bases: TGTGCCAGCAGTCGCGGACTAGCGGGGCTGTCACGCACAGATACGCAGTACTTT.

This chain joins TRBV27 and TRBJ2-1; D may be TRBD2 (5 bases). V was pared by 8 bases and J by 0 bases, with 20 bases between. The V gene's germline CDR1 is MNHEY and CDR2 SMNVEV (reference sequence). There are 17 residues in the CDR3. The DNA of the CDR3 is TGTGCCAGCGGGGTGGGAGCTGGACCGAGCTCCTACAATGAGCAGTTCTTC. Translation gives CASGVGAGPSSYNEQFF.

This clonotype was seen more than once but under ten times. The V and J genes are TRBV6-5 and TRBJ2-7; TRBD2 matches 12 bases. The trim removed 2 bases at V and 7 bases at J, leaving 9 bases unmatched. Germline CDR1 reads MNHEY; CDR2 reads SVGAGI. CDR3 length equals 16 residues. CDR3 amino acids: CASSYRTSGRPGEQYF. The CDR3 DNA reads as TGTGCCAGCAGTTACCGCACTAGCGGGAGGCCGGGGGAGCAGTACTTC.